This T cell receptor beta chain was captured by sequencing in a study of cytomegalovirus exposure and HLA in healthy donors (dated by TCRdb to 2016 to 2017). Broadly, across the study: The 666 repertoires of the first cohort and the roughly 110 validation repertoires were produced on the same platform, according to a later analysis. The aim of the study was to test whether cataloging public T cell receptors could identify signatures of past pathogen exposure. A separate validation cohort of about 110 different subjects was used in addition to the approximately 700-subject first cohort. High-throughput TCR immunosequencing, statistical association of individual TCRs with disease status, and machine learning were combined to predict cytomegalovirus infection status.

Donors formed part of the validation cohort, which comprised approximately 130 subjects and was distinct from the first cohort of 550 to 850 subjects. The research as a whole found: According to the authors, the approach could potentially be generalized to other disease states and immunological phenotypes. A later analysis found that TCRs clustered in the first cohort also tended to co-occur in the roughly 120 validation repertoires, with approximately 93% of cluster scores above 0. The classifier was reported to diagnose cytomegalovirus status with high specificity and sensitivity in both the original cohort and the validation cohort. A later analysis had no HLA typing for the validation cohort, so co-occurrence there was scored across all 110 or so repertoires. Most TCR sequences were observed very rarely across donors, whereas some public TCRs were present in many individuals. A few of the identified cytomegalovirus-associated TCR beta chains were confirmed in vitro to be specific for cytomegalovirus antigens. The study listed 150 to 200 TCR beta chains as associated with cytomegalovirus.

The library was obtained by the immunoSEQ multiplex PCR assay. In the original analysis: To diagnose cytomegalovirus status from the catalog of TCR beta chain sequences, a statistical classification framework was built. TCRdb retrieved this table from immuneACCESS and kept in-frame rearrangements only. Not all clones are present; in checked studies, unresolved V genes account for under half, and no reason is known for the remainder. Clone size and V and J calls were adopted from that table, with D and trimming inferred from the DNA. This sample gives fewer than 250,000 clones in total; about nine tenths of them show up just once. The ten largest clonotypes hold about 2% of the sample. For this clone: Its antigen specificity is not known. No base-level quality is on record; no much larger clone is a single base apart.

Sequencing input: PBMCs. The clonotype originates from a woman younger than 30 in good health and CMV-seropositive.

The CDR3 loop reads CASSLYPPGQGSGNTIYF. The DNA sequence reads TGCGCCAGCAGCCTATACCCCCCGGGACAGGGCTCTGGAAACACCATATATTTT. This chain joins TRBV5-1 to TRBJ1-3; 9 junctional bases match TRBD1. From its cysteine to its phenylalanine, the CDR3 spans 18 amino acids. Only the CDR3 region is kept as DNA, spanning 54 bases read in frame from base 1. V loses 4 bases at its end and J loses 0 bases; junction bases beyond the gene matches: 11. CDR1 and CDR2, looked up from the germline V gene, are SGHRS and YFSETQ.